This T cell receptor (beta chain) appears in the sequencing data of a study of blood T cell repertoires in COVID-19. There are 13 residues in the CDR3. Germline trimming cut 6 bases from V and 7 bases from J; bases unmatched to any gene: 7. The method was immunoSEQ multiplex PCR; TCRdb's version includes in-frame clones alone and lacks a portion of them. The sample lists 150,000 to 200,000 clones; about 86% were seen once. The sequenced sample was peripheral blood. The sequence was obtained from a man aged 55-75 years with acute or convalescent COVID-19. The chain recombines TRBV12-3 or TRBV12-4 with TRBJ2-5, with 8 bases fitting TRBD1. The CDR3: CASRTGGVGTQYF. CDR3 sequence (DNA): TGTGCCAGCAGAACAGGGGGAGTGGGGACCCAGTACTTC.